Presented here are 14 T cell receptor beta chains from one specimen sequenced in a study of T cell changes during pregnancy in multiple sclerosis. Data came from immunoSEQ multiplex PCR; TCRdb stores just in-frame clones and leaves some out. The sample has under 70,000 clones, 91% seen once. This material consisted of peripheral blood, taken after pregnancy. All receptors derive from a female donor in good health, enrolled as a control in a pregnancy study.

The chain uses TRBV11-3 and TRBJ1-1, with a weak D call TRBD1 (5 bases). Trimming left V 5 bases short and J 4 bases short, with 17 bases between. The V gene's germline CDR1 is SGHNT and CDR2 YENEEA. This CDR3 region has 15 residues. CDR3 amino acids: CASSTRQGRGTEAFF. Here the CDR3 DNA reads TGTGCCAGCAGCACCCGGCAGGGAAGAGGCACTGAAGCTTTCTTT.

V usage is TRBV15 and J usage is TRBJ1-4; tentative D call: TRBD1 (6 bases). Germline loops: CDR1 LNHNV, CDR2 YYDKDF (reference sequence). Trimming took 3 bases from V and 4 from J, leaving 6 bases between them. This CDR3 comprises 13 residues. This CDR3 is CATSRDSNEKLFF. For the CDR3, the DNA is TGTGCCACCAGCAGGGACAGTAATGAAAAACTGTTTTTT.

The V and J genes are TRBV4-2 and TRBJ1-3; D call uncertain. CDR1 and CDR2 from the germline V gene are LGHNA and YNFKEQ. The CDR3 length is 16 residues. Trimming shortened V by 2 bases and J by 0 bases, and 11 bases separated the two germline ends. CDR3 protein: CASSQIRMDSGNTIYF. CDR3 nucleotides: TGTGCCAGCAGCCAAATCAGGATGGACTCTGGAAACACCATATATTTT.

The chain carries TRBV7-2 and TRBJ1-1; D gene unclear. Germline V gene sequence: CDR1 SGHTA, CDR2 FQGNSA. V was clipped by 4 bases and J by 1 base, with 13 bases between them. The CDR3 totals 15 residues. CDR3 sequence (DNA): TGTGCCAGCAGCTATGGTGGAGGGAAGAACACTGAAGCTTTCTTT. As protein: CASSYGGGKNTEAFF.

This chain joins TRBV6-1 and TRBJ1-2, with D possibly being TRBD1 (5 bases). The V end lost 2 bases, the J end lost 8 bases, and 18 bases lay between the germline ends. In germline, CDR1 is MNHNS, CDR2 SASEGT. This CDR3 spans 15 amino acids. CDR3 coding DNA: TGTGCCAGCAGTGAAAAGGGGCGGACGTATGTGGGCTACACCTTC. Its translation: CASSEKGRTYVGYTF.

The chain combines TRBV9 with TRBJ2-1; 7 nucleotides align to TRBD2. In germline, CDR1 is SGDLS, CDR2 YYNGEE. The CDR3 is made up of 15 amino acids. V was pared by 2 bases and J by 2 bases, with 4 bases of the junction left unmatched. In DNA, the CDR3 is TGTGCCAGCAGCGTTGCCGGGACTACCTACAATGAGCAGTTCTTC. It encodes CASSVAGTTYNEQFF.

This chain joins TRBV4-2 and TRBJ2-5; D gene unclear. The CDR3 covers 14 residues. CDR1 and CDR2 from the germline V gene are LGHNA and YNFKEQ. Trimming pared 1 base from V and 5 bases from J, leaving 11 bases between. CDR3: CASSQAEDRETQYF. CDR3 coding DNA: TGTGCCAGCAGCCAAGCTGAGGATAGGGAGACCCAGTACTTC.

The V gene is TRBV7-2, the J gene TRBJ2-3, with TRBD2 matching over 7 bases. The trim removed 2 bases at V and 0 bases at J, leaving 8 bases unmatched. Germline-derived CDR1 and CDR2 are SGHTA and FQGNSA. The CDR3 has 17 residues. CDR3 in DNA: TGTGCCAGCAGCTTATTGGGCGGCGGGGGTAGCACAGATACGCAGTATTTT. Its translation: CASSLLGGGGSTDTQYF.

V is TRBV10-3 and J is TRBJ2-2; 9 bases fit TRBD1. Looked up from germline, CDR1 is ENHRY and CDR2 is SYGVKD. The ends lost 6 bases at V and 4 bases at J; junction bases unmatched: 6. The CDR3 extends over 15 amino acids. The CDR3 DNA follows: TGTGCCATCAGCCTACAGGGGGCTACCACCGGGGAGCTGTTTTTT. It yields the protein CAISLQGATTGELFF.

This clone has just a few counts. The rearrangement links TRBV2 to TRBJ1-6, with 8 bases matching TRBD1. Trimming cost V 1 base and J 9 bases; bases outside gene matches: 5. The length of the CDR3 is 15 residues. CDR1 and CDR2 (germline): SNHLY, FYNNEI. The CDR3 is CASSEGQGMGSPLHF. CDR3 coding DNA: TGTGCCAGCAGTGAAGGACAGGGGATGGGTTCACCCCTCCACTTT. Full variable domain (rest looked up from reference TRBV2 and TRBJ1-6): EPEVTQTPSHQVTQMGQEVILRCVPISNHLYFYWYRQILGQKVEFLVSFYNNEISEKSEIFDDQFSVERPDGSNFTLKIRSTKLEDSAMYFCASSEGQGMGSPLHFGNGTRLTVT.

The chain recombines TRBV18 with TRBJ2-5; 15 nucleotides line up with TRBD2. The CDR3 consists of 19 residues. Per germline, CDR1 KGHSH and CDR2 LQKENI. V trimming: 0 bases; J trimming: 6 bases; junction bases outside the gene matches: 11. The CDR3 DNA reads TGTGCCAGCTCACCACCGTGGACTAGCGGGGGGGCAGTCATAAAGACCCAGTACTTC. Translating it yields CASSPPWTSGGAVIKTQYF.

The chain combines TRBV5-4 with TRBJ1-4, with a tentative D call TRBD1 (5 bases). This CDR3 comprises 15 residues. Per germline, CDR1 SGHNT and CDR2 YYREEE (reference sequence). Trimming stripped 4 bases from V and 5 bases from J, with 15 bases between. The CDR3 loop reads CASSLDSGVNEKLFF. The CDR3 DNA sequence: TGTGCCAGCAGCCTAGACAGTGGAGTGAATGAAAAACTGTTTTTT.

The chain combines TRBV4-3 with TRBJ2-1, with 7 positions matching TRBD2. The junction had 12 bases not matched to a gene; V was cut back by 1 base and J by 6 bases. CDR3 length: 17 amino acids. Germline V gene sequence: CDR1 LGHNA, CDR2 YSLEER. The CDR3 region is CASSQGTSGVGINEQFF. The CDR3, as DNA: TGCGCCAGCAGCCAAGGGACTAGTGGTGTTGGTATCAATGAGCAGTTCTTC.

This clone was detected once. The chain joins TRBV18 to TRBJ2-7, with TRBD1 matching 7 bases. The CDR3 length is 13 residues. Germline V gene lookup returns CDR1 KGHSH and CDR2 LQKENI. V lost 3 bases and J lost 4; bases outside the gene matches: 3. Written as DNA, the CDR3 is TGTGCCAGCTCACCCCCGACAGGGTACGAGCAGTACTTC. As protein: CASSPPTGYEQYF.